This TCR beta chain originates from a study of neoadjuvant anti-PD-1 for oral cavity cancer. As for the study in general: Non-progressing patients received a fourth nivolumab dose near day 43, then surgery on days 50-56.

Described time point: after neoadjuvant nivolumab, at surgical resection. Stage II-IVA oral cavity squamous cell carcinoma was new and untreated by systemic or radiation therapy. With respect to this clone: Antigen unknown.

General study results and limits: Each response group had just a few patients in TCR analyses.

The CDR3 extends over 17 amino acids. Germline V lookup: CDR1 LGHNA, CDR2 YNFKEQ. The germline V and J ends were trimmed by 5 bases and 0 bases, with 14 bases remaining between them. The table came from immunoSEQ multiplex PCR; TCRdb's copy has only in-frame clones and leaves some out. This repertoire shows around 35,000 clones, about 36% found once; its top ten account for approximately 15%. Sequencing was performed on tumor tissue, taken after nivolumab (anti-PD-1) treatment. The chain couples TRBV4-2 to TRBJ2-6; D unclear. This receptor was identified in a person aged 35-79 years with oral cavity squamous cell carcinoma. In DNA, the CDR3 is TGTGCCAGCAGCTCAGAGAGTTTCGGCTCTGGGGCCAACGTCCTGACTTTC. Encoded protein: CASSSESFGSGANVLTF.